The 2 T cell receptor beta chains reported below all come from one sample, sequenced in a study of T cells in Graves' hyperthyroidism and ophthalmopathy (dated by TCRdb to between 2018 and 2021). The library relied on multiplex PCR. TCRdb names Illumina HiSeq 2000 as the instrument used. The TCR beta CDR3 regions were amplified from the RNA transcripts. A first-round RT-PCR of the TCR CDR3 used the HTBI primer set with the Qiagen OneStep RT-PCR kit. TCRdb itself trimmed the public reads at Q25 with fastp, ran MiXCR and retained productive beta chains. Every distinct CDR3 protein forms one entry, paired with its most common genes and DNA. In all, the sample holds 730,000 or so distinct CDR3 sequences, and approximately 19% of those were seen once. The top ten constitute around 15% of the sample. Sequencing was carried out using blood. These receptors all stem from a woman in her fifties or sixties with Graves' hyperthyroidism that later progressed to Graves' ophthalmopathy.

This clonotype turned up a few times. The V call is TRBV29-1, the J call TRBJ1-2; no reliable D call. Looked up from germline, CDR1 is SQVTM and CDR2 is ANQGSEA. Trimming took off 3 bases at V and 4 bases at J, with 9 bases between the two ends. This CDR3 is 12 amino acids long. CDR3 in DNA: TGCAGCGTTGAGCAGGTTCGCTATGGCTACACCTTC. It specifies CSVEQVRYGYTF.

The J gene is TRBJ2-2, the V gene TRBV11-3; TRBD1 might be the D (5 bases). The germline gives CDR1 SGHNT, CDR2 YENEEA. Trimming shortened V by 3 bases and J by 1 base, and 9 bases separated the two germline ends. The CDR3 totals 15 residues. CDR3 protein: CASSFGHRNTGELFF. The CDR3, as DNA: TGTGCCAGCAGCTTCGGACATCGGAACACCGGGGAGCTGTTTTTT.